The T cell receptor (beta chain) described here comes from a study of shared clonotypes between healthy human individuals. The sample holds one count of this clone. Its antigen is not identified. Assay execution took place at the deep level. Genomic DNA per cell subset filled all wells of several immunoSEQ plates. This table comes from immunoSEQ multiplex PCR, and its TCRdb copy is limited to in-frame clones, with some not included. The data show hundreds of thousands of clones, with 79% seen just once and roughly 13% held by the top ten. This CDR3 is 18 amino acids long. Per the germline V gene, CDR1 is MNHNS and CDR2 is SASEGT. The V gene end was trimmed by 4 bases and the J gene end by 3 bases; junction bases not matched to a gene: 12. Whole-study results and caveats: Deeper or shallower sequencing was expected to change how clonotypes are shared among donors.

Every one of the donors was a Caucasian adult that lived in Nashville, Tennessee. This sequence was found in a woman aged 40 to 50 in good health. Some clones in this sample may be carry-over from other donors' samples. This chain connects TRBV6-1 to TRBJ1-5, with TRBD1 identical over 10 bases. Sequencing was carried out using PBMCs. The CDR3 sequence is CASSVRQGADRFNQPQHF. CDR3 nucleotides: TGTGCCAGCAGTGTCCGACAGGGGGCCGACCGATTCAATCAGCCCCAGCATTTT.